This record covers a single TCR beta chain. Its antigen is unidentified. These data originate in a study of shared clonotypes between healthy human individuals. Study-wide results and caveats: Naive subsets tended to show greater estimated richness than memory subsets.

Generated by immunoSEQ multiplex PCR, the TCRdb table keeps only in-frame clones and is missing some. The sample holds roughly 500,000 clones, 90% to 96% seen once. The TCR sequence derives from a woman younger than 45 in good health. Sequenced input: naive CD4+ T cells sorted from blood. Subset defined: CD45RA+ positively selected.

The CDR3 loop reads CASSPQGGVRPQHF. Written as DNA, the CDR3 is TGTGCCAGCAGCCCACAGGGGGGGGTTCGGCCCCAGCATTTT. The chain employs TRBV27 and TRBJ1-5; 8 nucleotides match TRBD1. Germline lookup yields CDR1 MNHEY and CDR2 SMNVEV (reference sequence). Trimming at V came to 6 bases and at J to 9 bases, leaving 10 bases not matched to a gene. The CDR3 contains 14 residues.